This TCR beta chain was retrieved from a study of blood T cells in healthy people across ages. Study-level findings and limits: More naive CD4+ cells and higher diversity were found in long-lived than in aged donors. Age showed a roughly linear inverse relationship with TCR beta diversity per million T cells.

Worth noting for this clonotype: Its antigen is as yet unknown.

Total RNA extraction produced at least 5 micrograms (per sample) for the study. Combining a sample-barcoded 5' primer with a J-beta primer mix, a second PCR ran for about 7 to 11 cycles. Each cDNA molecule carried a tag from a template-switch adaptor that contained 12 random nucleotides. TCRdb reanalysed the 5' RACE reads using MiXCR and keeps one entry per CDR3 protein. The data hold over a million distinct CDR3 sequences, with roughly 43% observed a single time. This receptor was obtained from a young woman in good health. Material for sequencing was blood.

CDR3 protein: CASRRQLQNTEAFF. In nucleotides, the CDR3 is TGTGCCAGCAGACGACAGCTACAGAACACTGAAGCTTTCTTT. V and J are TRBV6-2 or TRBV6-3 and TRBJ1-1; a possible D gene is TRBD1 (5 bases). The V end was cut by 6 bases, the J end by 1 base, with 12 bases between. The CDR3 is 14 amino acids. CDR1 and CDR2 from the germline V gene are MNHEY and SVGEGT.